This T cell receptor beta chain was documented in a study of blood T cell repertoires in COVID-19. Across the study: T cells, B-cell-depleted T cells, or PBMCs provided the cDNA or gDNA that served as material.

How the authors handled the data: Amplification of reference gene primers was used by the study to estimate nucleated cell counts. Clones were sequenced by immunoSEQ multiplex PCR, and TCRdb holds only the in-frame ones, with some missing. The V and J calls and clone size come from that table; D and trimming were worked out from the DNA. The table has 310,000 or so clones, 75% to 90% seen once. This clone was observed a handful of times. The receptor's source is a woman aged 25 to 45 who had recovered from COVID-19. The sequenced material came from peripheral blood.

The CDR3 DNA reads as TGTGCCAGCAGCGATCCCCTAGCGGGAGTCGGCAATGAGCAGTTCTTC. This gives the protein CASSDPLAGVGNEQFF. This chain links TRBV7-9 with TRBJ2-1; 10 bases fit TRBD2. Per germline, CDR1 SEHNR and CDR2 FQNEAQ (reference sequence). This CDR3 spans 16 amino acids. Losses at the gene ends were 5 bases for V and 6 bases for J; bases not matched to a gene: 10. Using reference TRBV7-9 and TRBJ2-1 for the parts outside the CDR3, the full variable domain is DTGVSQNPRHKITKRGQNVTFRCDPISEHNRLYWYRQTLGQGPEFLTYFQNEAQLEKSRLLSDRFSAERPKGSFSTLEIQRTEQGDSAMYLCASSDPLAGVGNEQFFGPGTRLTVL.